The 30 T cell receptor beta chains below all came from one sample that was sequenced in a study of T cells in Graves' hyperthyroidism and ophthalmopathy. RNA transcripts yielded amplified TCR beta CDR3 regions. TCR CDR3 underwent first-round RT-PCR with the HTBI primer set. MiXCR was run by TCRdb on the multiplex PCR reads, yielding one entry per CDR3 protein. This sample yields about 420,000 distinct CDR3 sequences, of which roughly 14% are seen a single time; approximately 7.5% belongs to the top ten. Sequencing input: blood. All receptors derive from a woman between 18 and 30 years old with Graves' hyperthyroidism.

The chain combines TRBV28 with TRBJ2-7, with 11 bases that match TRBD1. CDR1 is MDHEN, CDR2 SYDVKM, per germline. The CDR3 length is 14 residues. Trimming cost V 6 bases and J 6 bases; bases outside gene matches: 7. The CDR3 protein is CASRAGQGAFEQYF. In DNA form, the CDR3 reads TGTGCCAGCAGGGCCGGACAGGGGGCGTTCGAGCAGTACTTC. Full variable domain (rest looked up from reference TRBV28 and TRBJ2-7): DVKVTQSSRYLVKRTGEKVFLECVQDMDHENMFWYRQDPGLGLRLIYFSYDVKMKEKGDIPEGYSVSREKKERFSLILESASTNQTSMYLCASRAGQGAFEQYFGPGTRLTVT.

This clonotype was observed a handful of times. The genes are TRBV15 and TRBJ2-7; D gene unclear. CDR1 and CDR2 (germline): LNHNV, YYDKDF (reference sequence). V was clipped by 0 bases and J by 2 bases, with 8 bases between them. This CDR3 spans 14 amino acids. For the CDR3, the DNA is TGTGCCACCAGCAGAGACACAGAAGCCTACGAGCAGTACTTC. Its translation: CATSRDTEAYEQYF.

This clonotype was recorded a few times. The chain employs TRBV5-1 and TRBJ1-3, with D unresolved. The CDR3 loop spans 16 amino acids. Germline V gene lookup returns CDR1 SGHRS and CDR2 YFSETQ. V dropped 0 bases and J dropped 2 bases, with 12 bases sitting between them. The CDR3 sequence is CASSLVAPMAGNTIYF. The CDR3 nucleotides are TGCGCCAGCAGCTTGGTGGCTCCGATGGCTGGAAACACCATATATTTT. The entire variable domain, with the rest obtained from reference TRBV5-1 and TRBJ1-3, is as follows: KAGVTQTPRYLIKTRGQQVTLSCSPISGHRSVSWYQQTPGQGLQFLFEYFSETQRNKGNFPGRFSGRQFSNSRSEMNVSTLELGDSALYLCASSLVAPMAGNTIYFGEGSWLTVV.

This clonotype was counted at least ten times. The V and J genes are TRBV20-1 and TRBJ2-4, with TRBD2 matching over 7 bases. The CDR3 runs 17 residues. Germline trimming cut 5 bases from V and 0 bases from J; bases unmatched to any gene: 13. CDR1 DFQATT and CDR2 SNEGSKA come from the germline V gene (reference sequence). The CDR3, as DNA: TGCAGTGCTTGGGGGGGAGGGGACTCACTAGCCAAAAACATTCAGTACTTC. This encodes CSAWGGGDSLAKNIQYF.

This clonotype was seen many times. This sequence joins TRBV7-9 and TRBJ2-1; TRBD2 matches 7 bases. The germline CDR1 and CDR2 sequences are SEHNR and FQNEAQ (reference sequence). V lost 5 bases to trimming and J lost 3 bases; unmatched junction nucleotides: 10. The CDR3 runs 16 residues. The CDR3 here is CASSPRGGSDYNEQFF. CDR3 in DNA: TGTGCCAGCAGCCCGAGGGGAGGGTCAGACTACAATGAGCAGTTCTTC. The full variable domain, with the rest looked up from reference TRBV7-9 and TRBJ2-1, is DTGVSQNPRHKITKRGQNVTFRCDPISEHNRLYWYRQTLGQGPEFLTYFQNEAQLEKSRLLSDRFSAERPKGSFSTLEIQRTEQGDSAMYLCASSPRGGSDYNEQFFGPGTRLTVL.

This clonotype has a count of ten or more. The J gene is TRBJ1-5, the V gene TRBV28; D uncertain. The CDR3 is made up of 15 amino acids. Germline CDR1 and CDR2: MDHEN and SYDVKM. V lost 6 bases, J lost 0 bases, and 12 bases lay in between. CDR3 bases: TGTGCCAGCAGCCCGGGGAGCTATAGCAATCAGCCCCAGCATTTT. Translation gives CASSPGSYSNQPQHF.

This clonotype was observed at least ten times. CDR3 bases: TGTGCCAGCAGCCACCAGCATAATGAAAAACTGTTTTTT. Its translation: CASSHQHNEKLFF. J is TRBJ1-4 and V is TRBV3-1; no reliable D call. The V and J ends lost 3 bases and 4 bases respectively, with 6 bases between them. CDR3 size: 13 residues. Germline values: CDR1 LGHDT, CDR2 YNNKEL (reference sequence). The full variable domain, its missing parts supplied by reference TRBV3-1 and TRBJ1-4, is DTAVSQTPKYLVTQMGNDKSIKCEQNLGHDTMYWYKQDSKKFLKIMFSYNNKELIINETVPNRFSPKSPDKAHLNLHINSLELGDSAVYFCASSHQHNEKLFFGSGTQLSVL.

This clonotype showed up many times. The chain recombines TRBV7-3 with TRBJ2-3; D may be TRBD1 (5 bases). V was clipped by 5 bases and J by 0 bases, with 9 bases between them. Germline CDR1 and CDR2: SGHTA and FQGTGA. The CDR3 totals 14 residues. The chain's CDR3 is CASSPGHSTDTQYF. Written as DNA, the CDR3 is TGTGCCAGCAGCCCCGGACATAGCACAGATACGCAGTATTTT.

This clonotype was detected ten times or more. The rearrangement links TRBV10-3 to TRBJ2-7; the match to TRBD1 covers 8 bases. Unmatched junction bases numbered 2, after V lost 3 bases and J lost 1 base. This CDR3 has 14 amino acids. The germline V gene encodes CDR1 ENHRY and CDR2 SYGVKD. CDR3 nucleotide sequence: TGTGCCATCAGTGACTACAGGGGGTCCTACGAGCAGTACTTC. Translated, it gives CAISDYRGSYEQYF.

A few counts support this clonotype. J is TRBJ2-7 and V is TRBV11-2; TRBD1 agrees at 11 bases. The CDR3 is 15 residues long. Germline V CDR1 and CDR2: SGHAT, FQNNGV. The J segment lost 7 bases and the V segment lost 5 bases, leaving 10 bases of the junction unmatched. Here the CDR3 DNA reads TGTGCCAGCAGCAAGGGACAGGGGGATTTTATGGAGCAGTACTTC. This sequence encodes CASSKGQGDFMEQYF.

The CDR3, as DNA: TGTGCCACCAGTGACTTCCCGAAAGAGACCCAGTACTTC. Its protein product is CATSDFPKETQYF. The genes are TRBV24-1 and TRBJ2-5; D is unclear. Germline CDR1 is KGHDR and CDR2 is SFDVKD. V lost 4 bases to trimming and J lost 3 bases, with 8 bases between them. The CDR3 totals 13 residues.

The sample holds many counts of this clonotype. The chain links TRBV6-6 to TRBJ2-7; no reliable D call. Looked up from germline, CDR1 is MNHNY and CDR2 is SVGAGI (reference sequence). V lost 0 bases, J lost 6 bases, and 9 bases lay in between. CDR3 length: 13 residues. In nucleotides, the CDR3 is TGTGCCAGCAGTTACTCCTCCCCTGGCGAGCAGTACTTC. It translates to CASSYSSPGEQYF.

The J gene is TRBJ2-5, the V gene TRBV6-1; 12 nucleotides align to TRBD2. V was clipped by 3 bases and J by 6 bases; unmatched bases: 14. The CDR3 consists of 18 residues. Germline loops: CDR1 MNHNS, CDR2 SASEGT. This CDR3 reads CASSEDPPWTSGVQTQYF. The CDR3, as DNA: TGTGCCAGCAGTGAGGACCCCCCGTGGACTAGCGGGGTACAGACCCAGTACTTC.

The table lists this clonotype with a few counts. The chain combines TRBV4-2 with TRBJ2-7; D is unclear. The CDR3 extends over 12 amino acids. Between the trimmed V and J ends, which lost 2 bases and 7 bases, there was a span of 9 bases. CDR1 is LGHNA, CDR2 YNFKEQ, per germline. As DNA, the CDR3 is TGTGCCAGCAGCCAACATGGAAGGGAGCAGTACTTC. Amino acid sequence: CASSQHGREQYF.

The sample holds a few counts of this clonotype. The rearrangement uses TRBV20-1 and TRBJ1-2, with D perhaps matching TRBD1 (6 bases). The CDR3 loop spans 15 amino acids. Germline V gene lookup returns CDR1 DFQATT and CDR2 SNEGSKA (reference sequence). With 6 bases removed from V and 7 bases from J, the gap between germline ends came to 24 bases. The CDR3 DNA sequence: TGCAGTGCCTACATGGCCCGCGGGGGCTCTCTTGGCTACACCTTC. It yields the protein CSAYMARGGSLGYTF.

This clonotype appeared once. V gene TRBV6-5 combines with J gene TRBJ2-4; D gene unclear. V dropped 0 bases and J dropped 0 bases, with 6 bases sitting between them. The germline V gene encodes CDR1 MNHEY and CDR2 SVGAGI. The CDR3 has 15 residues. CDR3 coding DNA: TGTGCCAGCAGTTACTCTCCAAAAGCCAAAAACATTCAGTACTTC. Translated: CASSYSPKAKNIQYF.

With respect to this clonotype: The CDR3 does not close with the conserved phenylalanine or tryptophan, likely indicating a read error. The chain is built from TRBV12-3 or TRBV12-4 and TRBJ2-7; D perhaps matches TRBD1 (5 bases). Trimming removed 3 bases at V and 3 bases at J, with 6 bases between. CDR3 length: 12 amino acids. CDR3 residues: CASSFRVYEQYL. The CDR3 DNA is TGTGCCAGCAGTTTCAGGGTCTACGAGCAGTACCTC.

V usage is TRBV7-9 and J usage is TRBJ2-2; D is unclear. Trimming took off 1 base at V and 4 bases at J, with 13 bases between the two ends. Germline CDR1 reads SEHNR; CDR2 reads FQNEAQ (reference sequence). The CDR3 has 16 amino acids. In nucleotides, the CDR3 is TGTGCCAGCAGCTTAGGGCAAAGGTCCAGCACCGGGGAGCTGTTTTTT. Protein: CASSLGQRSSTGELFF.

The chain combines TRBV25-1 with TRBJ2-7; no clear D gene. There are 13 residues in the CDR3. The V end was cut by 5 bases, the J end by 2 bases, with 10 bases between. In germline, CDR1 is MGHDK, CDR2 SYGVNS. The CDR3 nucleotides are TGTGCCAGCAGTACCCTCGGTGCCTACGAGCAGTACTTC. This sequence encodes CASSTLGAYEQYF.

V and J are TRBV7-9 and TRBJ2-3; TRBD2 agrees at 8 bases. The CDR3 covers 17 residues. The V gene's germline CDR1 is SEHNR and CDR2 FQNEAQ (reference sequence). V shed 2 bases and J 1 base; nucleotides not matched to a gene: 8. Here the CDR3 reads CASSLCGGRICTDTQYF. Here the CDR3 DNA reads TGTGCCAGCAGCTTATGCGGCGGGAGGATCTGCACAGATACGCAGTATTTT.

This clonotype has only a few counts. This chain joins TRBV18 and TRBJ2-2; 8 bases line up with TRBD2. Per the germline V gene, CDR1 is KGHSH and CDR2 is LQKENI. The J segment lost 4 bases and the V segment lost 6 bases, leaving 10 bases of the junction unmatched. The CDR3 is 16 amino acids. The CDR3 DNA sequence: TGTGCCAGCTCCCTAGGCGGCGGGACTAGCACCGGGGAGCTGTTTTTT. Residues: CASSLGGGTSTGELFF.

This clonotype occurred a few times. The rearrangement links TRBV12-5 to TRBJ2-1, with a tentative D call TRBD1 (5 bases). This CDR3 is 15 amino acids long. Deletions cut 0 bases from V and 2 bases from J, with 8 bases between. The germline CDR1 and CDR2 sequences are LGHNT and FRNRAP. The CDR3 DNA sequence: TGTGCTAGTGGTTTGGTAAGGGGCACCTACAATGAGCAGTTCTTC. Residues: CASGLVRGTYNEQFF.

This clonotype occurred a few times. The chain uses TRBV18 and TRBJ2-5; the D is unclear. The CDR3 has 15 residues. The V and J ends lost 1 base and 0 bases respectively, with 9 bases between them. Germline V CDR1 and CDR2: KGHSH, LQKENI. Written as DNA, the CDR3 is TGTGCCAGCTCACCACGAAGTATCTACCAAGAGACCCAGTACTTC. Protein sequence: CASSPRSIYQETQYF.

This clonotype has ten or more counts. This chain links TRBV7-9 with TRBJ2-4; TRBD2 agrees at 7 bases. This CDR3 has 15 residues. V gave up 0 bases and J gave up 6 bases; unmatched junction bases: 5. Germline assignment: CDR1 SEHNR and CDR2 FQNEAQ (reference sequence). The CDR3 DNA reads TGTGCCAGCAGCTTAGCGTTCGGGACTATAAACATTCAGTACTTC. This translates into CASSLAFGTINIQYF.

The table lists this clonotype with many counts. The gene calls are TRBV5-1 and TRBJ1-2, with D maybe TRBD1 (5 bases). Looked up from germline, CDR1 is SGHRS and CDR2 is YFSETQ. V lost 1 base to trimming and J lost 5 bases, with 21 bases between them. This CDR3 is 17 amino acids long. This CDR3 is CASSLFGTVTSLYGYTF. The CDR3 bases are TGCGCCAGCAGCTTGTTTGGGACTGTGACCTCTCTTTATGGCTACACCTTC.

V and J are TRBV6-1 and TRBJ2-2; TRBD2 agrees at 10 bases. The CDR3 runs to 18 residues. The V gene's germline CDR1 is MNHNS and CDR2 SASEGT. V gave up 7 bases and J gave up 6 bases; unmatched junction bases: 17. CDR3 nucleotide sequence: TGTGCCAGCACCGGAAGGAGCGGGAGGGCCGCCCTACCCGGGGAGCTGTTTTTT. It specifies CASTGRSGRAALPGELFF.

This clonotype was detected ten times or more. The chain combines TRBV19 with TRBJ2-1; TRBD1 matches at 8 bases. V lost 5 bases, J lost 6 bases, and 6 bases stayed unmatched. This CDR3 is 14 amino acids long. Per germline, CDR1 LNHDA and CDR2 SQIVND (reference sequence). CDR3 nucleotides: TGTGCCAGTAGTGCAGCCACAGGGGGCAATGAGCAGTTCTTC. Amino acid sequence: CASSAATGGNEQFF. The whole variable domain, remainder taken from reference TRBV19 and TRBJ2-1, is DGGITQSPKYLFRKEGQNVTLSCEQNLNHDAMYWYRQDPGQGLRLIYYSQIVNDFQKGDIAEGYSVSREKKESFPLTVTSAQKNPTAFYLCASSAATGGNEQFFGPGTRLTVL.

This clonotype was observed many times. The V call is TRBV6-1, the J call TRBJ1-4; D not resolved. Between the trimmed V and J ends, which lost 6 bases and 10 bases, there was a span of 15 bases. The CDR3 spans 13 residues. Germline V gene lookup returns CDR1 MNHNS and CDR2 SASEGT. Written as DNA, the CDR3 is TGTGCCAGCAGACCGCCCGAAGGTGGAAAACTGTTTTTT. This encodes CASRPPEGGKLFF.

This clonotype has a count of ten or more. This sequence joins TRBV12-3 or TRBV12-4 and TRBJ1-1; no reliable D call. V was shortened by 3 bases and J by 1 base, with 15 bases between the two germline ends. The CDR3 consists of 16 residues. The CDR3 DNA sequence: TGTGCCAGCAGTTTCCCATCCGGGCCGACGAACACTGAAGCTTTCTTT. This codes for CASSFPSGPTNTEAFF.

This clonotype was recorded at least ten times. The V and J genes are TRBV5-1 and TRBJ1-3, with D unclear. V was cut by 3 bases and J by 9 bases, with 13 bases left in between. The CDR3 is 13 residues long. Germline CDR1 reads SGHRS; CDR2 reads YFSETQ. The CDR3 protein is CASSYKESGTIYF. CDR3 in DNA: TGCGCCAGCAGCTATAAGGAATCGGGCACCATATATTTT.